The T cell receptor (beta chain) described here comes from a study of sequential checkpoint blockade in melanoma. Study overall: Each arm's sequence ended with maintenance nivolumab.

Profiled with immunoSEQ multiplex PCR; TCRdb holds only in-frame clones, not every one. Of some 6,000 clones in the sample, 87% were seen once. The germline CDR1 and CDR2 sequences are SGHTA and FQGTGA. J lost 7 bases, V lost 1 base, and 10 bases had no gene match. CDR3 length equals 16 residues. Treatment specified: randomized to nivolumab then ipilimumab (arm A) or the reverse (arm B). DNA-damaging chemotherapy had not been given to any patient beforehand. Sorted cells were live CD3+CD8+, lacking CD19 and CD56, from PBMCs. The J gene is TRBJ2-7, the V gene TRBV7-3, with 10 positions matching TRBD2. The receptor's source is a human donor with melanoma. The source material was CD8+ T cells sorted from blood (inferred from file names), sampled from a patient given nivolumab and ipilimumab in sequence. Written as DNA, the CDR3 is TGTGCCAGCAGCTTAATTGGGGGACTAGCGTCCGAGGAGCAGTACTTC. The encoded protein is CASSLIGGLASEEQYF. Complete variable domain (other parts from reference TRBV7-3 and TRBJ2-7): GAGVSQTPSNKVTEKGKYVELRCDPISGHTALYWYRQSLGQGPEFLIYFQGTGAADDSGLPNDRFFAVRPEGSVSTLKIQRTERGDSAVYLCASSLIGGLASEEQYFGPGTRLTVT.